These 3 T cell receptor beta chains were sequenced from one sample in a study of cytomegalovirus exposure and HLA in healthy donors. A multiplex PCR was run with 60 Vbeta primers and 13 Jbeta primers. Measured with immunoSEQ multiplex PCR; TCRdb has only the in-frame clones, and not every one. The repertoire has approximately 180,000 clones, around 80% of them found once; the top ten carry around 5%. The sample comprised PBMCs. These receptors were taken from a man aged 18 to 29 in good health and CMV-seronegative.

This CDR3 is CASSQVVGGVSTDTQYF. CDR3 in DNA: TGCGCCAGCAGCCAAGTAGTTGGCGGGGTGAGCACAGATACGCAGTATTTT. J is TRBJ2-3 and V is TRBV4-1, with D perhaps matching TRBD2 (6 bases). V lost 1 base, J lost 0 bases, and 14 bases lay in between. Looked up from germline, CDR1 is MGHRA and CDR2 is YSYEKL. This CDR3 is built from 17 residues.

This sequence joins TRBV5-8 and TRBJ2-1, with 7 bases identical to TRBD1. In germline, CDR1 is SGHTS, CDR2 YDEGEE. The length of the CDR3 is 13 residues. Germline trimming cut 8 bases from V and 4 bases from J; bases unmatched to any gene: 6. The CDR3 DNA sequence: TGTGCCAGTGTGACAGGGCTTTACAATGAGCAGTTCTTC. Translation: CASVTGLYNEQFF.

CDR3 bases: TGTGCCAGCAGCGCCGACAGGTTCCAGCCAATGAACACTGAAGCTTTCTTT. Residues: CASSADRFQPMNTEAFF. The V and J genes are TRBV7-8 and TRBJ1-1, with D perhaps matching TRBD1 (6 bases). CDR1 SGHVS and CDR2 FQNEAQ come from the germline V gene. V lost 5 bases, J lost 0 bases, and 19 bases lay in between. The CDR3 contains 17 residues.